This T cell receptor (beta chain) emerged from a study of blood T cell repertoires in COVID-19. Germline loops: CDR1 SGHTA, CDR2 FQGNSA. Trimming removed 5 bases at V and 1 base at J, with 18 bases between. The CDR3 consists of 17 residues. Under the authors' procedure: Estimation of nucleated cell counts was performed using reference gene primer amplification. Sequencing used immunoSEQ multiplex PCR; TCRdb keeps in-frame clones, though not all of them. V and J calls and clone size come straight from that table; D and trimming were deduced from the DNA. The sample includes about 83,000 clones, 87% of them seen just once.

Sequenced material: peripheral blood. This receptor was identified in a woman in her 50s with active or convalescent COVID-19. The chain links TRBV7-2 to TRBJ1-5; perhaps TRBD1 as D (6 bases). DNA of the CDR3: TGTGCCAGCAGCCCAAACGGCGGGGGGCGAAGCAATCAGCCCCAGCATTTT. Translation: CASSPNGGGRSNQPQHF.